This passage covers 18 T cell receptor beta chains from one sample sequenced in a study of shared clonotypes between healthy human individuals. The naive CD8 subset, CD45RO-negative cells positively selected for CCR7, excluded terminally differentiated effector memory CD45RA+ cells. Produced via immunoSEQ multiplex PCR; TCRdb's table is partial and in-frame only. Here the sample spans 2 million or so clones, about 95% being singletons. Sequenced input: naive CD8+ T cells sorted from blood. The receptors here all came from a man between 18 and 35 years old in good health.

The gene calls are TRBV15 and TRBJ1-3, with D unclear. The CDR3 spans 17 residues. The ends were cut back, 0 bases at V and 0 bases at J, with 12 bases in the middle. CDR1 is LNHNV, CDR2 YYDKDF, per germline (reference sequence). The CDR3 reads CATSRDEQSISGNTIYF. CDR3 nucleotide sequence: TGTGCCACCAGCAGAGATGAACAGAGCATCTCTGGAAACACCATATATTTT.

The chain employs TRBV13 and TRBJ1-4; 10 nucleotides align to TRBD1. Looked up from germline, CDR1 is PRHDT and CDR2 is FYEKMQ (reference sequence). The CDR3 covers 17 residues. The ends lost 4 bases at V and 2 bases at J; junction bases unmatched: 7. Here the CDR3 reads CASSSAGQGITNEKLFF. For the CDR3, the DNA is TGTGCCAGCAGCTCAGCGGGACAGGGGATCACTAATGAAAAACTGTTTTTT.

There are a few counts of this clone. This chain links TRBV2 with TRBJ2-7; 7 nucleotides agree with TRBD2. Germline CDR1 and CDR2: SNHLY and FYNNEI. The CDR3 sequence is 13 residues long. Trimming at V came to 3 bases and at J to 2 bases, leaving 1 base not matched to a gene. The CDR3 bases are TGTGCCAGCAGTGACGGACTAGCCTACGAGCAGTACTTC. Protein product: CASSDGLAYEQYF.

The rearrangement links TRBV29-1 to TRBJ1-2, with 7 bases lining up with TRBD1. The germline V gene has CDR1 SQVTM and CDR2 ANQGSEA. The trim removed 8 bases at V and 8 bases at J, leaving 8 bases unmatched. This CDR3 is 11 amino acids long. The CDR3 DNA follows: TGCAGCTCAACAGGGGTGACAGGCTACACCTTC. Translation gives CSSTGVTGYTF.

V and J are TRBV9 and TRBJ2-7; 9 nucleotides line up with TRBD1. V lost 4 bases, J lost 6 bases, and 11 bases stayed unmatched. Germline loops: CDR1 SGDLS, CDR2 YYNGEE. This CDR3 spans 15 amino acids. CDR3 amino acids: CASSPAGQGLSEQYF. CDR3 coding DNA: TGTGCCAGCAGCCCAGCGGGACAGGGTCTCAGCGAGCAGTACTTC.

The chain links TRBV6-5 to TRBJ2-2; D call uncertain. CDR3 length equals 16 residues. V gave up 2 bases and J gave up 3 bases, with 13 bases separating them. The V gene's germline CDR1 is MNHEY and CDR2 SVGAGI. DNA for the CDR3: TGTGCCAGCAGTTACATACCGGAACGGGACACCGGGGAGCTGTTTTTT. The encoded protein is CASSYIPERDTGELFF.

V usage is TRBV27 and J usage is TRBJ1-6, with a weak D call TRBD1 (5 bases). Germline CDR1 MNHEY, CDR2 SMNVEV (reference sequence). The length of the CDR3 is 16 residues. Trimming left V 8 bases short and J 4 bases short, with 18 bases between. CDR3 sequence: CASSPFIEGYNSPLHF. The CDR3 coding sequence is TGTGCCAGCTCACCGTTCATCGAGGGGTATAATTCACCCCTCCACTTT.

V is TRBV5-1 and J is TRBJ2-3; 10 bases are a match to TRBD2. CDR3 length: 15 residues. Germline V gene data show CDR1 as SGHRS and CDR2 as YFSETQ. V shed 4 bases, J shed 1 base, and the junction held 3 bases outside the gene matches. The DNA for the CDR3 is TGCGCCAGCAGCGGGGGGACTAGCGGCACAGATACGCAGTATTTT. It codes for CASSGGTSGTDTQYF.

V usage is TRBV7-9 and J usage is TRBJ1-4; D is undetermined. Germline V gene sequence: CDR1 SEHNR, CDR2 FQNEAQ (reference sequence). This CDR3 has 14 amino acids. Trimming removed 1 base from V and 4 bases from J, with 7 bases in between. The CDR3 loop is CASSLEAGNEKLFF. CDR3 sequence (DNA): TGTGCCAGCAGCTTAGAGGCGGGTAATGAAAAACTGTTTTTT.

This clone was picked up one time. The sample has other DNA sequences that encode this CDR3 too. The chain employs TRBV27 and TRBJ2-7; D is possibly TRBD1 (6 bases). Germline-derived CDR1 and CDR2 are MNHEY and SMNVEV (reference sequence). The CDR3 is made up of 13 amino acids. V lost 4 bases and J 2 bases, leaving 9 bases between the germline ends. CDR3 in amino acids: CASSYRDTYEQYF. The CDR3 DNA reads as TGTGCCAGCAGTTATAGGGACACCTACGAGCAGTACTTC.

The chain combines TRBV27 with TRBJ2-6, with D possibly being TRBD1 (7 bases). Germline V gene data show CDR1 as MNHEY and CDR2 as SMNVEV (reference sequence). The CDR3 has 16 residues. Deletions cut 6 bases from V and 3 bases from J, with 15 bases between. CDR3 nucleotide sequence: TGTGCCAGCAGCCCCGGAGGGGGCGTTGGGGCCAACGTCCTGACTTTC. Protein: CASSPGGGVGANVLTF.

The V gene is TRBV5-4, the J gene TRBJ1-6; no clear D. The CDR3 runs to 14 residues. Trimming left V 1 base short and J 12 bases short, with 14 bases between. Germline CDR1 SGHNT, CDR2 YYREEE (reference sequence). The CDR3 DNA follows: TGTGCCAGCAGCTTGACTGGACCAGAGGGACCCCTCCACTTT. Its translation is CASSLTGPEGPLHF.

The chain recombines TRBV13 with TRBJ1-1; D unresolved. V was trimmed by 5 bases and J by 2 bases, leaving 18 bases between them. The germline CDR1 and CDR2 sequences are PRHDT and FYEKMQ (reference sequence). The CDR3 contains 16 residues. The CDR3 spells CASSTSVETTNTEAFF. CDR3 nucleotides: TGTGCCAGCAGCACCTCGGTTGAAACAACCAACACTGAAGCTTTCTTT. Using reference TRBV13 and TRBJ1-1 for the parts outside the CDR3, the full variable domain is AAGVIQSPRHLIKEKRETATLKCYPIPRHDTVYWYQQGPGQDPQFLISFYEKMQSDKGSIPDRFSAQQFSDYHSELNMSSLELGDSALYFCASSTSVETTNTEAFFGQGTRLTVV.

The chain couples TRBV4-3 to TRBJ2-3; D may correspond to TRBD1 or TRBD2 (5 bases each). V was clipped by 3 bases and J by 1 base, with 8 bases between them. CDR1 and CDR2 (germline): LGHNA, YSLEER. This CDR3 is built from 14 residues. The CDR3 sequence is CASSQGTGTDTQYF. CDR3 DNA sequence: TGCGCCAGCAGCCAGGGGACGGGCACAGATACGCAGTATTTT.

The rearrangement joins TRBV7-9 to TRBJ2-7, with TRBD1 matching 7 bases. From germline, CDR1 is SEHNR and CDR2 FQNEAQ (reference sequence). This CDR3 has 14 amino acids. V lost 5 bases, J lost 5 bases, and 9 bases stayed unmatched. CDR3 coding DNA: TGTGCCAGCAGCGACGACAGGGCGTTGAACGAGCAGTACTTC. Residues: CASSDDRALNEQYF.

This chain uses TRBV21-1 with TRBJ2-7; the tabulated D call, TRBD1, remains unverified against the DNA. TRBV21-1 is an annotated pseudogene. The CDR3 has 18 amino acids. CDR3 sequence: CASSKWYQGRPRSYEQYF. The CDR3 coding sequence is TGTGCCAGCAGCAAATGGTACCAGGGGCGCCCCCGCTCCTACGAGCAGTACTTC.

The sample holds one count of this clone. The V call is TRBV13, the J call TRBJ1-1, with no clear D. Germline V gene sequence: CDR1 PRHDT, CDR2 FYEKMQ (reference sequence). The CDR3 is 14 residues long. V was pared by 5 bases and J by 0 bases, with 10 bases between. Here the CDR3 DNA reads TGTGCCAGCAGCGGACGGACGGTGAACACTGAAGCTTTCTTT. Translating it yields CASSGRTVNTEAFF.

J is TRBJ2-2 and V is TRBV7-9; the D is unclear. V was clipped by 7 bases and J by 7 bases, with 10 bases between them. Germline CDR1 SEHNR, CDR2 FQNEAQ (reference sequence). The CDR3 spans 12 residues. The CDR3 nucleotides are TGTGCCAGCACTGAATACTTCGGGGAGCTGTTTTTT. The encoded protein is CASTEYFGELFF.